These T cell receptor beta chains were read from a single sample in a study of CD8+ T cells in alopecia areata. TCRdb's copy holds only in-frame clones and misses some; the assay was immunoSEQ multiplex PCR. The sample has approximately 210,000 clones; over 60% are singletons. The sequencing here drew on CD4+ T cells sorted from blood, taken at week 44, from a patient treated with tofacitinib. The receptors shown here come from a human donor with alopecia areata. Each CDR3 is given with its conserved first and last residue. Fields, in order: D gene, clone size, V gene, J gene, CDR3 protein, CDR3 DNA. D genes are given only for firm matches. The size of a clone is reported for some rows only, either as once, few or many, or as a class for expanded clones.

NA	NA	TRBV28	TRBJ1-5	CASSSPGTSSSQPQHF	TGTGCCAGCAGTTCCCCCGGGACCTCGTCCAGTCAGCCCCAGCATTTT
NA	once	TRBV4-3	TRBJ2-1	CASSQDRSTTGEQFF	TGCGCCAGCAGCCAAGATCGTAGCACTACAGGTGAGCAGTTCTTC
TRBD1	NA	TRBV5-1	TRBJ2-3	CATTLGQGTDTQYF	TGCGCCACCACGCTCGGACAGGGCACAGATACGCAGTATTTT
NA	NA	TRBV27	TRBJ1-1	CASSYVRNTEAFF	TGTGCCAGCAGTTATGTCAGGAACACTGAAGCTTTCTTT
TRBD1	NA	TRBV25-1	TRBJ2-2	CASSEGTGGRAGELFF	TGTGCCAGCAGTGAAGGGACAGGGGGTAGGGCCGGGGAGCTGTTTTTT
NA	NA	TRBV4-3	TRBJ1-6	CASSLAGGYSPLHF	TGCGCCAGCAGCCTGGCCGGGGGATACTCACCCCTCCACTTT
NA	once	TRBV6-6	TRBJ1-1	CASSLARFDTEAFF	TGTGCCAGCAGTTTAGCCAGGTTCGACACTGAAGCTTTCTTT
NA	NA	TRBV6-1	TRBJ2-3	CASSVLTGSRTDTQYF	TGTGCCAGCAGTGTCCTTACAGGGTCGCGCACAGATACGCAGTATTTT
NA	NA	TRBV30	TRBJ1-5	CAWASGADQPQHF	TGTGCCTGGGCCTCAGGGGCGGATCAGCCCCAGCATTTT
NA	NA	TRBV7-2	TRBJ1-6	CASSFRDTTSPLHF	TGTGCCAGCAGCTTCCGGGACACCACTTCACCCCTCCACTTT
NA	NA	TRBV5-1	TRBJ2-1	CASSLTGIVGEQFF	TGCGCCAGCAGCTTGACGGGGATCGTAGGTGAGCAGTTCTTC
TRBD1	NA	TRBV29-1	TRBJ1-1	CSVEGQGVGTEAFF	TGCAGCGTTGAGGGGCAGGGGGTCGGCACTGAAGCTTTCTTT
NA	once	TRBV6-1	TRBJ1-1	CASRPPVSEAFF	TGTGCCAGCCGCCCACCAGTTTCAGAGGCTTTCTTT
NA	once	TRBV5-1	TRBJ2-7	CASNRDGVYEQYF	TGCGCCAGCAATCGGGACGGGGTATACGAGCAGTACTTC
TRBD2	NA	TRBV2	TRBJ2-1	CASRGRTSGGDQFF	TGTGCCAGCAGAGGGAGGACTAGCGGGGGGGATCAGTTCTTC
NA	few	TRBV18	TRBJ1-5	CASSPDAGVRNQPQHF	TGTGCCAGCTCACCAGACGCAGGGGTACGCAATCAGCCCCAGCATTTT
NA	NA	TRBV27	TRBJ1-6	CASSLGGNNSPLHF	TGTGCCAGCAGTTTAGGGGGGAACAATTCACCCCTCCACTTT
NA	NA	TRBV7-2	TRBJ1-5	CASSPRTHNQPQHF	TGTGCCAGCAGCCCCAGGACGCACAATCAGCCCCAGCATTTT
TRBD1	NA	TRBV11-2	TRBJ2-2	CASSLATGDGELFF	TGTGCCAGCAGCTTGGCGACAGGGGACGGGGAGCTGTTTTTT
TRBD1	few	TRBV2	TRBJ2-7	CASGRTGTYEQYF	TGTGCCAGCGGCAGGACAGGTACCTACGAGCAGTACTTC
TRBD2	NA	TRBV29-1	TRBJ2-3	CIGGGTDTQYF	TGCATCGGGGGGGGCACAGATACGCAGTATTTT
NA	few	TRBV19	TRBJ1-2	CASNRNSGYGYTF	TGTGCCAGCAACAGGAACTCGGGCTATGGCTACACCTTC
TRBD1	NA	TRBV5-6	TRBJ1-1	CASSWDRRNTEAFF	TGTGCCAGCAGCTGGGACAGGCGGAACACTGAAGCTTTCTTT
TRBD1	few	TRBV5-1	TRBJ1-4	CASSWTHGQGESEKLFF	TGCGCCAGCAGCTGGACGCACGGACAGGGAGAGAGCGAAAAACTGTTTTTT
TRBD2	NA	TRBV2	TRBJ2-7	CASSTSGYEQYF	TGTGCCAGCAGTACTAGCGGTTACGAGCAGTACTTC
NA	NA	TRBV7-2	TRBJ1-2	CASSSRHRGASGYTF	TGTGCCAGCAGCTCCCGTCATCGGGGAGCTAGCGGCTACACCTTC
NA	NA	TRBV18	TRBJ2-3	CASSPRGDTQYF	TGTGCCAGCTCACCTCGAGGGGATACGCAGTATTTT
NA	NA	TRBV7-3	TRBJ2-2	CASSPRLGGTGELFF	TGTGCCAGCAGCCCGAGGTTGGGTGGCACCGGGGAGCTGTTTTTT
TRBD2	few	TRBV4-1	TRBJ2-3	CASSHLRTSGGTDTQYF	TGCGCCAGCAGCCACCTCCGGACTAGCGGGGGCACAGATACGCAGTATTTT
NA	once	TRBV30	TRBJ1-1	CAWSVSSGVAFF	TGTGCCTGGAGTGTATCGTCAGGGGTAGCTTTCTTT
NA	NA	TRBV15	TRBJ2-7	CATSPQWGNEQYF	TGTGCCACCAGCCCCCAATGGGGAAACGAGCAGTACTTC
NA	many	TRBV7-2	TRBJ2-3	CASSPRGQHTDTQYF	TGTGCCAGCAGCCCAAGGGGACAACACACAGATACGCAGTATTTT
NA	NA	TRBV6-9	TRBJ1-5	CASSYNGAQPQHF	TGTGCCAGCAGTTATAATGGCGCTCAGCCCCAGCATTTT
NA	NA	TRBV19	TRBJ2-4	CATRDPGLGNIQYF	TGTGCCACCAGGGATCCGGGGCTTGGAAACATTCAGTACTTC
NA	NA	TRBV5-1	TRBJ1-2	CASSTGLSGYGYTF	TGCGCCAGCAGTACAGGGTTATCTGGCTATGGCTACACCTTC
TRBD1	few	TRBV19	TRBJ2-6	CASSMGQGTGANVLTF	TGTGCCAGTAGTATGGGACAGGGTACTGGGGCCAACGTCCTGACTTTC
TRBD2	many	TRBV2	TRBJ2-2	CASRPGLAGGVGELFF	TGTGCCAGCAGACCAGGACTAGCGGGGGGAGTCGGGGAGCTGTTTTTT
NA	NA	TRBV29-1	TRBJ2-3	CSAATLSSTDTQYF	TGCAGCGCCGCGACCCTATCTAGCACAGATACGCAGTATTTT
TRBD1	NA	TRBV29-1	TRBJ1-2	CSAAPGQGTYGYTF	TGCAGCGCAGCCCCGGGACAGGGAACCTATGGCTACACCTTC
NA	NA	TRBV5-6	TRBJ2-3	CASSFVSGTDTQYF	TGTGCCAGCAGCTTTGTTTCAGGAACAGATACGCAGTATTTT
TRBD2	NA	TRBV5-1	TRBJ2-3	CASSSGLAGVTPSTDTQYF	TGCGCCAGCAGCTCAGGCCTAGCGGGGGTAACCCCCTCCACAGATACGCAGTATTTT
TRBD1	NA	TRBV29-1	TRBJ1-3	CSASTGTNTIYF	TGCAGCGCTTCGACAGGGACGAACACCATATATTTT
NA	NA	TRBV29-1	TRBJ2-7	CSVGEREGEQYF	TGCAGCGTAGGGGAGAGGGAAGGCGAGCAGTACTTC
NA	NA	TRBV29-1	TRBJ2-7	CSVGVGSYEQYF	TGCAGCGTTGGGGTGGGGTCCTACGAGCAGTACTTC
NA	once	TRBV7-9	TRBJ2-7	CASSLAGREQYF	TGTGCCAGCAGCTTAGCAGGCCGCGAGCAGTACTTC
NA	NA	TRBV2	TRBJ2-7	CASSTGYYEQYF	TGTGCCAGCAGCACAGGGTACTACGAGCAGTACTTC
NA	NA	TRBV5-1	TRBJ1-2	CASSLRGQAFGYTF	TGCGCCAGCAGCTTGAGGGGCCAAGCATTTGGCTACACCTTC
TRBD2	NA	TRBV30	TRBJ2-2	CAWSKGLAGGQGELFF	TGTGCCTGGAGCAAAGGGCTAGCGGGGGGTCAGGGGGAGCTGTTTTTT
NA	once	TRBV18	TRBJ2-3	CASSPLGAGTDTQYF	TGTGCCAGCTCACCACTAGGTGCCGGCACAGATACGCAGTATTTT
TRBD1	NA	TRBV14	TRBJ2-5	CASSPGTEYQETQYF	TGTGCCAGCAGCCCAGGGACAGAGTACCAAGAGACCCAGTACTTC